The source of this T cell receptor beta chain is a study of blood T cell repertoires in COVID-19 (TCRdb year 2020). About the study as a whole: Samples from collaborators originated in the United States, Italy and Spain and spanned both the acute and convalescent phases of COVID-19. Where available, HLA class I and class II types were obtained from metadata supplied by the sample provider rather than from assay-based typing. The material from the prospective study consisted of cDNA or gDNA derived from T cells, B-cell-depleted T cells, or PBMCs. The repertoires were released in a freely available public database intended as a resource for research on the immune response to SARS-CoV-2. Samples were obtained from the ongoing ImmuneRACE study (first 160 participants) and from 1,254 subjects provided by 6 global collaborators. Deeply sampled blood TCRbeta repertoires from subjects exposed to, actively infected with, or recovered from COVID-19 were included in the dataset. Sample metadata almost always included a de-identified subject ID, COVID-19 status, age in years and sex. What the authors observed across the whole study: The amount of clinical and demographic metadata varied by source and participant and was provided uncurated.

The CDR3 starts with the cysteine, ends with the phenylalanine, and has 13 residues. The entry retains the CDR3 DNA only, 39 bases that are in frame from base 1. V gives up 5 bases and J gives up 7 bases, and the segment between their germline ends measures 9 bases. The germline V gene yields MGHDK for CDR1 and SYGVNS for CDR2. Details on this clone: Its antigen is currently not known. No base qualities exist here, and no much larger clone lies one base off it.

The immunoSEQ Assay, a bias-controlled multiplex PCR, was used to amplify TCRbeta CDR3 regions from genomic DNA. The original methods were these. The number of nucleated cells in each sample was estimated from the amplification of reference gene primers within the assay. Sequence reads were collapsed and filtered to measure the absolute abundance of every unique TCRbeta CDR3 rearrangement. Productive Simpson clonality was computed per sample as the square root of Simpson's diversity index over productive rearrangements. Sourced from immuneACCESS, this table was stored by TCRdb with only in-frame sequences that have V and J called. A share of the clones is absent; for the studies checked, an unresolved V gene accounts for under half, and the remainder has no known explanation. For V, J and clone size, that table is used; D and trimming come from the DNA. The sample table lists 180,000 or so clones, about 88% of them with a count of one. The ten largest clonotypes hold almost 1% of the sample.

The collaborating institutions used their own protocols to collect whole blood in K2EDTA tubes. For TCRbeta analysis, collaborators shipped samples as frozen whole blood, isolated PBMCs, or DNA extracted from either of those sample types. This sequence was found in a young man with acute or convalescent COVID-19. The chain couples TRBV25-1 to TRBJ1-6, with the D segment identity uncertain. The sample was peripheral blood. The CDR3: CASSTHGNSPLHF. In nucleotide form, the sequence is TGTGCCAGCAGTACTCACGGGAATTCACCCCTCCACTTT.